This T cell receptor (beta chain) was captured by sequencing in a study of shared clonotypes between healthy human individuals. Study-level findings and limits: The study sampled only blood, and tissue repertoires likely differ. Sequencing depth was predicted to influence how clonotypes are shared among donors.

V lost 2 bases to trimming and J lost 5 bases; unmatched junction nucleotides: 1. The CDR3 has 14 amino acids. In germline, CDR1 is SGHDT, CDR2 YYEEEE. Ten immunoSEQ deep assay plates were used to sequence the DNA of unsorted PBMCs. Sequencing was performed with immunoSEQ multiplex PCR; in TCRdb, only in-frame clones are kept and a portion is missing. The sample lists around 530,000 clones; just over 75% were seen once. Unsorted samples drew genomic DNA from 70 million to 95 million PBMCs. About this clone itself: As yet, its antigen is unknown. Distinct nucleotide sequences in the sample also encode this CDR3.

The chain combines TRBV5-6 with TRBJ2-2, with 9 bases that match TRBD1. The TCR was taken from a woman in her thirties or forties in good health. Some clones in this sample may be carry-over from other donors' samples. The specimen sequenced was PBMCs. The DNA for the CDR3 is TGTGCCAGCAGCTTTGGGACAGGGACCGGGGAGCTGTTTTTT. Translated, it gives CASSFGTGTGELFF.